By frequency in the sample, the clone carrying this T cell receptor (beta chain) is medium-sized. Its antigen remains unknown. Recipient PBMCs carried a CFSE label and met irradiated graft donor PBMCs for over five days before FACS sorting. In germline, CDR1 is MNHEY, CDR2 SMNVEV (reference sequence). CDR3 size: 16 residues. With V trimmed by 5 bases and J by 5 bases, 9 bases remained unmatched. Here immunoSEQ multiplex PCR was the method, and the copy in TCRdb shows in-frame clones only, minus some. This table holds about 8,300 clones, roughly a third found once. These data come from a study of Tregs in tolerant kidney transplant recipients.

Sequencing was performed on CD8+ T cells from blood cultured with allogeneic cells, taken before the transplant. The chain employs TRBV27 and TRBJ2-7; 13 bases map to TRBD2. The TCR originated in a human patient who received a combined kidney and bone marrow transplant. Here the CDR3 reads CASSLLLAGGPDEQYF. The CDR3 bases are TGTGCCAGCAGTCTATTACTAGCGGGAGGGCCAGACGAGCAGTACTTC.